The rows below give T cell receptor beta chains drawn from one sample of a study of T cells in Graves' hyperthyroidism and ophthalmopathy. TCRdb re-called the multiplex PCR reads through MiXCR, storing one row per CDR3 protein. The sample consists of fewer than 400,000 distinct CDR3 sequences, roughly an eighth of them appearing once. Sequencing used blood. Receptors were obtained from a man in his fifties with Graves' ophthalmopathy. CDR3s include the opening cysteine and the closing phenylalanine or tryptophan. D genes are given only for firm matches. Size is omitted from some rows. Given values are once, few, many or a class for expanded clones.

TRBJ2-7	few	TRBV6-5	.	TGTGCCAGCAGTTACTCCGCGGATTCCTCCTACGAGCAGTACTTC	CASSYSADSSYEQYF
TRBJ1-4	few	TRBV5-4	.	TGTGCCAGCAGCAGGGACGGGGGACGCAGGGGTCAAGAAAAACTGTTTTTT	CASSRDGGRRGQEKLFF
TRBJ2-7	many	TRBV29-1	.	TGCAGCGTTGGGGACAACTACGAGCAGTACTTC	CSVGDNYEQYF
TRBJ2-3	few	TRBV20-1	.	TGCAGCTATAGGCCAATGGGGACAGATACGCAGTATTTT	CSYRPMGTDTQYF
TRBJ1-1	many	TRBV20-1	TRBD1	TGCAGTGCTAGACCATTACAGGGGGACACTGAAGCTTTCTTT	CSARPLQGDTEAFF
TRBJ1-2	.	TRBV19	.	TGTGCCAGTAGTATATCCCCAACTACTAACTATGGCTACACCTTC	CASSISPTTNYGYTF
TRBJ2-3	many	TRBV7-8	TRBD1	TGTGCCAGCAGCAAATGGGACAGGGGGCGCAGAGATACGCAGTATTTT	CASSKWDRGRRDTQYF
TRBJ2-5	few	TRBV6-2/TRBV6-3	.	TGTGCCACCGGGCTGACTGACAGCCCCGGAGAGACCCAGTACTTC	CATGLTDSPGETQYF
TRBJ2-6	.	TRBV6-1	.	TGTGCCAGCACCCAAGCCATGAGACAGCGGACTGGGGCCAACGTCCTGACTTTC	CASTQAMRQRTGANVLTF
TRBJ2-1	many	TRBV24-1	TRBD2	TGTGCCACCAGTGATCCCAGCGGGGTCTACAATGAGCAGTTCTTC	CATSDPSGVYNEQFF
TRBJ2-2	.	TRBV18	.	TGTGCCAGCTCACCACCGGTCGGGGGCCCGAACACCGGGGAGCTGTTTTTT	CASSPPVGGPNTGELFF
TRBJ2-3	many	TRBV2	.	TGTGCCAGCACCCAGAAGGCAGATACGCAGTATTTT	CASTQKADTQYF
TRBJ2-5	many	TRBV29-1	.	TGCAGCGTTGAAGAGAGGGGAGGTCCACAAGAGACCCAGTACTTC	CSVEERGGPQETQYF
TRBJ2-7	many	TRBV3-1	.	TGTGCCAGCAGCCAAGGGACACCAAACCCCTACGAGCAGTACTTC	CASSQGTPNPYEQYF
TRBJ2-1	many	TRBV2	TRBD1	TGTGCCAGCAGTGGGGACAGGGGTTCCCACAATGAGCAGTTCTTC	CASSGDRGSHNEQFF
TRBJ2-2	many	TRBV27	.	TGTGCCAGCAGTTTATCGCGCCTCTTAAGTACCGGGGAGCTGTTTTTT	CASSLSRLLSTGELFF
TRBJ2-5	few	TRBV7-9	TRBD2	TGTGCCAGCAGCGCAAGGTCAGCGGGAGGTCGGGAGACCCAGTACTTC	CASSARSAGGRETQYF
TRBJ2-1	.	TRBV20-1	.	TGCAGTGCTAGGGACGCAATTGCGGGGTCAGTGAATGAGCAGTTCTTC	CSARDAIAGSVNEQFF
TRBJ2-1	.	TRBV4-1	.	TGCGCCAGCAGCCAAGACAGCCATTACAATGAGCAGTTCTTC	CASSQDSHYNEQFF
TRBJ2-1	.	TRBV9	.	TGTGCCAGCAGCGTACGAAGCGGCAGCTCCTACAATGAGCAGTTCTTC	CASSVRSGSSYNEQFF
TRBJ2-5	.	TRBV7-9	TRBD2	TGTGCCAGCAGCTTCAATCTAGCGGGAGAGGAGACCCAGTACTTC	CASSFNLAGEETQYF
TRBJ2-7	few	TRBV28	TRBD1	TGTGCCTGGGGACAGGGGGATTCTGAGCAGTACTTC	CAWGQGDSEQYF
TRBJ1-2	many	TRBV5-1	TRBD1	TGCGCCAGCAGCGAGGGACAGGGAGTCCTGCATGGCTACACCTTC	CASSEGQGVLHGYTF
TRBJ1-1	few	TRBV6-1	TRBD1	TGTGCCAGCCCCAGGTACAGGGGGCGTTGGGAGGTAACTGAAGCTTTCTTT	CASPRYRGRWEVTEAFF
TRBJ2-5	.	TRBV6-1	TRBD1	TGTGCCAGCAGGACAGGGTTTCAAGAGACCCAGTACTTC	CASRTGFQETQYF
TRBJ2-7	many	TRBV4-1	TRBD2	TGCGCCAGCAGCCAGGATGGACTAGCGGGACGGTCCTACGAGCAGTACTTC	CASSQDGLAGRSYEQYF
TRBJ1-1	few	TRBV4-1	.	TGCGCCAGCAGCCAAGTAGCAGACGTCACTGAAGCTTTCTTT	CASSQVADVTEAFF
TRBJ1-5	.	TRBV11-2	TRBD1	TGTGCCAGCAGTTATACCGGACAGGAGAGCAATCAGCCCCAGCATTTT	CASSYTGQESNQPQHF
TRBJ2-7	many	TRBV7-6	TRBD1	TGTGCCAGCAGCAAAACGGGACAGGGAGGACTCTACGAGCAGTACTTC	CASSKTGQGGLYEQYF
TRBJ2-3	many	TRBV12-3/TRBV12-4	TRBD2	TGTGCCAGCAGTTTAGCGCTCGCTAGCGGAACAGATACGCAGTATTTT	CASSLALASGTDTQYF
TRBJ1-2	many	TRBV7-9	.	TGTGCCAGCAGCTTAGCTAGCAGGGCGAACTATGGCTACACCTTC	CASSLASRANYGYTF
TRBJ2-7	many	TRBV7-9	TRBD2	TGTGCCAGCAGCTCTAGCGGGAGCGCCGAGCAGTACTTC	CASSSSGSAEQYF
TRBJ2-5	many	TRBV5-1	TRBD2	TGCGCCAGCAGCTCCGGCACTAGCGGGGGAAGAGAGACCCAGTACTTC	CASSSGTSGGRETQYF
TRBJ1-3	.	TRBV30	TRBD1	TGTGCCTGGAACGGACAGGGGAGCTCTGGAAACACCATATATTTT	CAWNGQGSSGNTIYF